This TCR beta chain was profiled in a study of PD-1 blockade in mismatch repair-deficient tumors. Findings of the study overall: After pembrolizumab, tumor-resident clones rose rapidly, then generally contracted before radiologic responses.

V trimming: 1 base; J trimming: 3 bases; junction bases outside the gene matches: 12. The germline CDR1 and CDR2 sequences are SGHAT and FQNNGV. This CDR3 spans 17 amino acids. All patients were mismatch repair deficient, assessed by either PCR or immunohistochemistry. On this clone: Antigen: not known.

Method: immunoSEQ multiplex PCR; TCRdb's copy keeps in-frame clones and lacks some. The table includes roughly 130,000 clones, 85% to 90% detected once. The source of this sequence is an adult with mismatch repair-deficient cancer. This chain uses TRBV11-2 with TRBJ2-7; the match to TRBD1 covers 7 bases. Specimen: peripheral blood, collected just under 74 weeks after starting pembrolizumab. CDR3 amino acids: CASSLGATGARNYEQYF. The CDR3 nucleotides are TGTGCCAGCAGCTTAGGGGCTACAGGGGCCCGAAACTACGAGCAGTACTTC.